This T cell receptor (beta chain) derives from a study of a mutant IDH1 vaccine in newly diagnosed glioma. The wider study: A roughly 62% male, 37.5% female split and a mean age of approximately 38 years characterized treated patients. Pretreatment consisted of radiotherapy, temozolomide, or both, with most receiving both. The study, taken as a whole, reports: Among top peripheral T cell clonotypes, changes seemed unrelated to pseudoprogression. Altogether, 80% to 95% of patients exhibited vaccine-induced immune responses.

Time point denoted: baseline, week 1 (first vaccination visit). Treatment reported: pre-vaccination baseline after standard-of-care therapy. CDR1 MDHEN and CDR2 SYDVKM come from the germline V gene. There are 14 residues in the CDR3. V was cut by 2 bases and J by 9 bases, with 14 bases left in between. This clone appeared once. The antigen is not known. Profiling relied on immunoSEQ multiplex PCR, and the TCRdb table lists in-frame clones only, not all of them. The sample has 40,000 or so clones, just under 80% seen once. The rearrangement links TRBV28 to TRBJ1-5; TRBD1 is a possible D gene (5 bases). This specimen consisted of PBMCs, obtained from a glioma patient treated with radiotherapy, temozolomide or both. This clonotype was sampled from a middle-aged man with glioma. Some clones in this sample may be carry-over from other donors' samples. For the CDR3, the DNA is TGTGCCAGCAGTTTAAGGAGTAGGGGTCGGCCCCAGCATTTT. This encodes CASSLRSRGRPQHF.